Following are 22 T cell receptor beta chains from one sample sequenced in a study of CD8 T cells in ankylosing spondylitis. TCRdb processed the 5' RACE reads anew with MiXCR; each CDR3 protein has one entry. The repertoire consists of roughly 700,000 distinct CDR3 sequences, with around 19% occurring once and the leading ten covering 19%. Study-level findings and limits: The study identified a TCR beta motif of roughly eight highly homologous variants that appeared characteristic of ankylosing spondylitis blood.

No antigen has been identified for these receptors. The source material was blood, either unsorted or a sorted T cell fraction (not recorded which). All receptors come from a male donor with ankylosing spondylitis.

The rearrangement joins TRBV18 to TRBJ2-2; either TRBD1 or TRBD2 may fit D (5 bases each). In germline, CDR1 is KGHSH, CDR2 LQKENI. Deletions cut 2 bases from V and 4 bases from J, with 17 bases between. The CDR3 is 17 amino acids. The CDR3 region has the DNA TGTGCCAGCTCACCATTGGTGGGGGACCCTCGCACCGGGGAGCTGTTTTTT. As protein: CASSPLVGDPRTGELFF.

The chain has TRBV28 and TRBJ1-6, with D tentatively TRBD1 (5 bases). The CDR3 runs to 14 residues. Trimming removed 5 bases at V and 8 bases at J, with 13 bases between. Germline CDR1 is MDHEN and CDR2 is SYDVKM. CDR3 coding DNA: TGTGCCAGCAGTCTAGGGGTGATGGATTCACCCCTCCACTTT. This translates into CASSLGVMDSPLHF.

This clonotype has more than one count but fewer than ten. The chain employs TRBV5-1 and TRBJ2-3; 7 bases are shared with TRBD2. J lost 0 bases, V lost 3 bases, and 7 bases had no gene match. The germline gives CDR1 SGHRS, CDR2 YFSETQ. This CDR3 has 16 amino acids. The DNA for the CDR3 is TGCGCCAGCAGCTCCCAGCGGGAAACTAGCACAGATACGCAGTATTTT. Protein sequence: CASSSQRETSTDTQYF.

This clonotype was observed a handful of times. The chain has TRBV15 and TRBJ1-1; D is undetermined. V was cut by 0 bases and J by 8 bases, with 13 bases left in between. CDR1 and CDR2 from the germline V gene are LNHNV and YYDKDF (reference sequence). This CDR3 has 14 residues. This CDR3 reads CATSRDRRGAEAFF. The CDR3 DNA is TGTGCCACCAGCAGAGACCGTCGGGGAGCAGAAGCTTTCTTT.

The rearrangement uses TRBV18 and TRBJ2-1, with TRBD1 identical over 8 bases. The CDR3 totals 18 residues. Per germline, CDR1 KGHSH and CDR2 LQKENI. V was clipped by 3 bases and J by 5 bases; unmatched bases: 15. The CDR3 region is CASSPSPGTGGTNNEQFF. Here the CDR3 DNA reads TGTGCCAGCTCACCCTCCCCCGGGACAGGTGGAACTAACAATGAGCAGTTCTTC.

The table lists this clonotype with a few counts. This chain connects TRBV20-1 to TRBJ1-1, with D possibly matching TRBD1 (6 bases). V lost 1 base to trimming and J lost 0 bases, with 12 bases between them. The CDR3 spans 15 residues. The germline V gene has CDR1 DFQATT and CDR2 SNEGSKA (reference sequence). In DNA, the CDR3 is TGCAGTGCTAGAGTTTGGGACAACCTGAACACTGAAGCTTTCTTT. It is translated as CSARVWDNLNTEAFF.

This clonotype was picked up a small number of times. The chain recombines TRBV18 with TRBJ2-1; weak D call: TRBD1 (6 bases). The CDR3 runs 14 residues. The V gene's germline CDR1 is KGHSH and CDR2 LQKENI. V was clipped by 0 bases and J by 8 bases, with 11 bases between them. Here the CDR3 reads CASSPPNKGDEQFF. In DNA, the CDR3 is TGTGCCAGCTCACCACCTAACAAGGGGGATGAGCAGTTCTTC.

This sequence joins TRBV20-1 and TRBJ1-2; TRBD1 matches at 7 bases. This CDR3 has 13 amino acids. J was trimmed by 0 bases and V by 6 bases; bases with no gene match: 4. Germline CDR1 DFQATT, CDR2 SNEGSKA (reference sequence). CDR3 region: CSAEGQTNYGYTF. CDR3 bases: TGCAGTGCCGAGGGACAGACTAACTATGGCTACACCTTC.

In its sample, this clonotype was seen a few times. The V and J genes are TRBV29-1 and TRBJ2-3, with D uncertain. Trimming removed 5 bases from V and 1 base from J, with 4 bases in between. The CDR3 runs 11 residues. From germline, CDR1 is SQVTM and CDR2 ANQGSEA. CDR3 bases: TGCAGCGTTCGGGGCACAGATACGCAGTATTTT. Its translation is CSVRGTDTQYF.

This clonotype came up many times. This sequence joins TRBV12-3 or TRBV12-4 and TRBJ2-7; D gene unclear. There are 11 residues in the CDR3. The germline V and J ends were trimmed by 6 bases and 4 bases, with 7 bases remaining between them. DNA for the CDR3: TGTGCCAGCAGCCGCGCGTACGAGCAGTACTTC. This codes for CASSRAYEQYF.

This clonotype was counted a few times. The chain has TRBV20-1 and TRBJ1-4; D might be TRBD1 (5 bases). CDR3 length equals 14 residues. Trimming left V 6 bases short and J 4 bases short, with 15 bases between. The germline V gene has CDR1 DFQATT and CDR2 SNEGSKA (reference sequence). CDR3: CSAPSGQRNEKLFF. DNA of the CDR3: TGCAGTGCACCGAGCGGACAACGTAATGAAAAACTGTTTTTT.

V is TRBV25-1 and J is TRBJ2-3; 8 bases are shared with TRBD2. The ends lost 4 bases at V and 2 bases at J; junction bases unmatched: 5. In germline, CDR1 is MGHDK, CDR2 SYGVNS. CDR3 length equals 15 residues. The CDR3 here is CASSVASGYTDTQYF. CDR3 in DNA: TGTGCCAGCAGTGTGGCTAGCGGGTACACAGATACGCAGTATTTT.

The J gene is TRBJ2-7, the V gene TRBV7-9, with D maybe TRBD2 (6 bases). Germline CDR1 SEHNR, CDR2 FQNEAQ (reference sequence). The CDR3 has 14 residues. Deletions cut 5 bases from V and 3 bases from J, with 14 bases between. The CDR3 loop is CASSPRGEIYEQYF. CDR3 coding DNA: TGTGCCAGCAGCCCGCGGGGCGAGATCTACGAGCAGTACTTC.

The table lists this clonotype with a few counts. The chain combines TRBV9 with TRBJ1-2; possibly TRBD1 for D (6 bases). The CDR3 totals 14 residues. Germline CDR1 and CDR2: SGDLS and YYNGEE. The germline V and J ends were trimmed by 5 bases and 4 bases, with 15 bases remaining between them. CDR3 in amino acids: CASSPATGLYGYTF. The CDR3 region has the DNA TGTGCCAGCAGTCCGGCGACAGGTCTCTATGGCTACACCTTC.

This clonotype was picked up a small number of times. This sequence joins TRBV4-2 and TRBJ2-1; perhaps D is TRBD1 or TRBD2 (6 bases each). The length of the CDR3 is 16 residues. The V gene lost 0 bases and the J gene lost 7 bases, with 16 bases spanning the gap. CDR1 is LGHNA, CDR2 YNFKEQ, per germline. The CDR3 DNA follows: TGTGCCAGCAGCCAAGATAGGAGGGGGGCTGGGAATGAGCAGTTCTTC. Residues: CASSQDRRGAGNEQFF.

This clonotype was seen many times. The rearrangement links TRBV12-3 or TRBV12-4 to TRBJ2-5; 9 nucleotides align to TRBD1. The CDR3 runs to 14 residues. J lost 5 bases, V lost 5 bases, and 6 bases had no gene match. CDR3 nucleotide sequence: TGTGCCAGCAGTCCCACAGGGGGCGGGGAGACCCAGTACTTC. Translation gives CASSPTGGGETQYF.

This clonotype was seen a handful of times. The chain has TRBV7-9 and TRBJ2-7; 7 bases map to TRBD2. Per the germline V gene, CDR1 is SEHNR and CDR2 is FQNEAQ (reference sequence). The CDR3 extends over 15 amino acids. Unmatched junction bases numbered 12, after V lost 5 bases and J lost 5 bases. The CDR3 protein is CASSARLAGNHEQYF. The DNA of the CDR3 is TGTGCCAGCAGCGCTAGACTAGCAGGAAACCACGAGCAGTACTTC.

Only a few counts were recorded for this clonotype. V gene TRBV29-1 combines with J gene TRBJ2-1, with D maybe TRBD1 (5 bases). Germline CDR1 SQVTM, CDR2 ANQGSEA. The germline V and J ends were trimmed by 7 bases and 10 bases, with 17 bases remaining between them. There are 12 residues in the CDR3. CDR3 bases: TGCAGCGCCCGTGGGGCCCCTCTGGAGCAGTTCTTC. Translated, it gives CSARGAPLEQFF.

CDR3 in amino acids: CASSPRGSSNEQYF. In DNA form, the CDR3 reads TGTGCCAGCAGCCCGAGAGGGAGTAGTAACGAGCAGTACTTC. The chain joins TRBV7-8 to TRBJ2-7; the D gene is possibly TRBD2 (5 bases). From germline, CDR1 is SGHVS and CDR2 FQNEAQ. The CDR3 runs 14 residues. Trimming shortened V by 5 bases and J by 5 bases, and 16 bases separated the two germline ends.

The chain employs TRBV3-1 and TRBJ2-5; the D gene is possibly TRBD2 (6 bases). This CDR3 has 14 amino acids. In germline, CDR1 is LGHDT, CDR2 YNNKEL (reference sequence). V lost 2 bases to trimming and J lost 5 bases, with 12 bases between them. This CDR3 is CASSQLGGGETQYF. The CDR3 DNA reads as TGTGCCAGCAGCCAACTGGGTGGAGGGGAGACCCAGTACTTC.

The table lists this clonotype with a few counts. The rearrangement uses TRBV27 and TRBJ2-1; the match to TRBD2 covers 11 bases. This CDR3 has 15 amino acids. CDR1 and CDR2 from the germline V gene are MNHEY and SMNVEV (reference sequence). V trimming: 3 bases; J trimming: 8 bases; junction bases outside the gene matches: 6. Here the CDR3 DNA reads TGTGCCAGCAGTTTGACCGGGACTAGCGGCGATGAGCAGTTCTTC. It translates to CASSLTGTSGDEQFF.

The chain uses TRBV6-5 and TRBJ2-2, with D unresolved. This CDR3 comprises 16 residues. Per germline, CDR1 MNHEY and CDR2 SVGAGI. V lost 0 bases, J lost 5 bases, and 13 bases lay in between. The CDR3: CASSYSSVSSTGELFF. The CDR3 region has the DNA TGTGCCAGCAGTTACTCGTCGGTCAGCTCAACCGGGGAGCTGTTTTTT.